These T cell receptor beta chains were read from a single sample in a study of blood T cell repertoires in COVID-19. TCRdb's table, derived via immunoSEQ multiplex PCR, lists solely in-frame clones and lacks some. The sample has about 160,000 clones; 82% are singletons. Sequencing used peripheral blood. All receptors come from a woman of 80 years or more with active or convalescent COVID-19. CDR3s include the opening cysteine and the closing phenylalanine or tryptophan. The D gene is left open where the match is weak. The size field is filled for only some rows; it gives once, few, many or a size class.

v_call	j_call	d_call	clone_size	cdr3_nt	cdr3_aa
TRBV6-5	TRBJ1-1	NA	few	TGTGCCAGCAGTCGCGGGACGATTATGAACACTGAAGCTTTCTTT	CASSRGTIMNTEAFF
TRBV5-1	TRBJ2-1	NA	once	TGCGCCAGCAGCTTGGGACAGTACAATGAGCAGTTCTTC	CASSLGQYNEQFF
TRBV10-3	TRBJ2-5	NA	NA	TGTGCCATCAGTGACGCCGGGGAGCAAACCGGGGAGACCCAGTACTTC	CAISDAGEQTGETQYF
TRBV28	TRBJ1-5	TRBD1	NA	TGTGCCAGCAGTTTAAGACAGGGGGCTCAGCCCCAGCATTTT	CASSLRQGAQPQHF
TRBV10-2	TRBJ2-7	NA	NA	TGCGCCAGCAGCAGACTAGTTAACTACGAGCAGTACTTC	CASSRLVNYEQYF
TRBV3-1/TRBV3-2	TRBJ2-5	NA	NA	TGTGCCAGCAGCCATGCCTCTAGCGAGGAGACCCAGTACTTC	CASSHASSEETQYF
TRBV10-1	TRBJ2-5	TRBD2	NA	TGCGCCAGCAGTAGAGAAGCGGGAGCTGTGGAGACCCAGTACTTC	CASSREAGAVETQYF
TRBV11-2	TRBJ2-5	NA	NA	TGTGCCAGCAGCTTAGGTGCGGGTCTGGAGGAGACCCAGTACTTC	CASSLGAGLEETQYF
TRBV10-3	TRBJ2-2	NA	NA	TGTGCCATCAGGGGAGTTGACACCGGGGAGCTGTTTTTT	CAIRGVDTGELFF
TRBV2	TRBJ2-1	TRBD2	NA	TGTGCCAGCAGGCCAACTAGCGGGAGGGCCCTCGACAATGAGCAGTTCTTC	CASRPTSGRALDNEQFF
TRBV19	TRBJ1-2	TRBD1	NA	TGTGCCAGTCAAACCCCGCCGGGGACAGGGTATGGTCATGGCTACACCTTC	CASQTPPGTGYGHGYTF
TRBV28	TRBJ2-7	TRBD2	NA	TGTGCCAGCAGTTTTTTCCAGCGGGAGGTTGGCGACGAGCAGTACTTC	CASSFFQREVGDEQYF
TRBV11-2	TRBJ2-5	NA	once	TGTGCCAGCAGCCCGAGGTGGGGCCTTGGGGAGACCCAGTACTTC	CASSPRWGLGETQYF
TRBV5-1	TRBJ1-1	NA	NA	TGCGCCAGCAGCTTGGTAACAGGGAACACTGAAGCTTTCTTT	CASSLVTGNTEAFF
TRBV18	TRBJ1-1	NA	NA	TGTGCCAGCTCACCATCGGGACATGACACTGAAGCTTTCTTT	CASSPSGHDTEAFF
TRBV18	TRBJ1-2	NA	NA	TGTGCCAGCTCACCAAAAACCGGGGGAGGCGCTAACTATGGCTACACCTTC	CASSPKTGGGANYGYTF
TRBV4-2	TRBJ2-7	TRBD1	few	TGTGCCAGCAGCCATGCGCCGGGACAGGGTCTCTACGAGCAGTACTTC	CASSHAPGQGLYEQYF
TRBV4-1	TRBJ2-1	NA	once	TGCGCCAGCAGCCAAGATTATCGGGACTCGAGCTCCTACAATGAGCAGTTCTTC	CASSQDYRDSSSYNEQFF
TRBV7-3	TRBJ1-2	NA	NA	TGTGCCAGCAGCCCCAACAGGAAAGGAGGCTACACCTTC	CASSPNRKGGYTF
TRBV28	TRBJ2-5	TRBD2	NA	TGTGCCAGCAGTTCCAGACCGGGACTAGCGGAAGAGACCCAGTACTTC	CASSSRPGLAEETQYF
TRBV6-2/TRBV6-3	TRBJ2-4	NA	NA	TGTGCCAGCAGTTTCAGACAGCATCTAGCCAAAAACATTCAGTACTTC	CASSFRQHLAKNIQYF
TRBV6-5	TRBJ2-5	TRBD2	NA	TGTGCCACTAGCGGGGCCGGGGAGACCCAGTACTTC	CATSGAGETQYF
TRBV11-2	TRBJ1-1	NA	NA	TGTGCCAGCAGCTTAGTACCCAATGAGGCTGAAGCTTTCTTT	CASSLVPNEAEAFF
TRBV11-2	TRBJ1-1	NA	NA	TGTGCCAGCAGCCCACCGGCCGGGGGAAGGACTGAAGCTTTCTTT	CASSPPAGGRTEAFF
TRBV19	TRBJ2-7	NA	NA	TGTGCCAGTAGTAACCGGGGGCCCAGGGGGGCCTACGAGCAGTACTTC	CASSNRGPRGAYEQYF
TRBV5-1	TRBJ2-7	TRBD1	NA	TGCGCCAGCAGCTTAACAGGGGATCCCTACGAGCAGTACTTC	CASSLTGDPYEQYF
TRBV5-1	TRBJ1-1	NA	NA	TGCGCCAGCAGGCCAGGACTCCAGAACACTGAAGCTTTCTTT	CASRPGLQNTEAFF
TRBV20-1	TRBJ2-3	NA	NA	TGCAGTGCTAGTGGCCCAGGAGGCGCAGATACGCAGTATTTT	CSASGPGGADTQYF
TRBV16	TRBJ2-5	NA	NA	TGTGCCAGCAGTCGCGTAGGGGTCGATTCCCAAGAGACCCAGTACTTC	CASSRVGVDSQETQYF
TRBV6-2/TRBV6-3	TRBJ1-1	NA	NA	TGTGCCAGCAGTCACGCTAAGACTGAAGCTTTCTTT	CASSHAKTEAFF
TRBV7-3	TRBJ1-3	NA	NA	TGTGCCAGCAGCACAGGGCTTGGAAACACCATATATTTT	CASSTGLGNTIYF
TRBV3-1/TRBV3-2	TRBJ2-7	TRBD2	NA	TGTGCCAGCAGCCAAGCCGCTATAGCGGGTTACGAGCAGTACTTC	CASSQAAIAGYEQYF
TRBV5-1	TRBJ2-7	TRBD2	NA	TGCGCCAGCAGCCTGGGACCTGGCGGCGGGAGGAGGGCCGAGCAGTACTTC	CASSLGPGGGRRAEQYF
TRBV5-1	TRBJ1-1	NA	NA	TGCGCCAGCAGCTTGGATAACAGTAACACTGAAGCTTTCTTT	CASSLDNSNTEAFF
TRBV3-1/TRBV3-2	TRBJ2-1	TRBD2	NA	TGTGCCAGCAGGGATCTAGCGGGATGGAATGAGCAGTTCTTC	CASRDLAGWNEQFF
TRBV11-2	TRBJ2-3	TRBD2	NA	TGTGCCAGCAGCTTAGATCGGCAAGCGGGAGGACTGGCAGATACGCAGTATTTT	CASSLDRQAGGLADTQYF
TRBV10-2	TRBJ2-3	NA	NA	TGCGCCAGCCGAACTTCGGGAGAAGGGGATACGCAGTATTTT	CASRTSGEGDTQYF
TRBV30	TRBJ1-2	NA	NA	TGTGCCTGGAGTGCGAGAGAGGACTATGGCTACACCTTC	CAWSAREDYGYTF
TRBV28	TRBJ2-7	TRBD2	NA	TGTGCCAGCACTGGCTGGCTGGGAGAGCGGGATTTATCCTACGAGCAGTACTTC	CASTGWLGERDLSYEQYF
TRBV6-2/TRBV6-3	TRBJ2-6	NA	NA	TGTGCCAGCAGCCCTCCGGGACTCCAGTCTGGGGCCAACGTCCTGACTTTC	CASSPPGLQSGANVLTF
TRBV6-2/TRBV6-3	TRBJ1-1	NA	NA	TGTGCCAGCAGTCCAGACCGACAGATAAGGGATGTTACTGAAGCTTTCTTT	CASSPDRQIRDVTEAFF
TRBV5-1	TRBJ2-3	TRBD2	NA	TGCGCCAGCAGCTTGGGGGCTAGCGGTGGGACAGATACGCAGTATTTT	CASSLGASGGTDTQYF
TRBV11-3	TRBJ2-3	NA	NA	TGTGCCAGCAGCCAAAGGACTAGCACAGATACGCAGTATTTT	CASSQRTSTDTQYF
TRBV5-4	TRBJ1-1	NA	once	TGTGCCAGCAGCTTCCCAGATGCCGGGGAAATAAACACTGAAGCTTTCTTT	CASSFPDAGEINTEAFF
TRBV11-2	TRBJ2-7	NA	NA	TGTGCCAGCAGCCAGACAGCTTCCATCCTCTACGAGCAGTACTTC	CASSQTASILYEQYF
TRBV29-1	TRBJ2-7	NA	NA	TGCAGCGTCCAAACAGGGACCGAGCAGTACTTC	CSVQTGTEQYF
TRBV6-2/TRBV6-3	TRBJ1-1	NA	few	TGTGCCAGCAGTTACTCGACCGGCAGAGACATGAACACTGAAGCTTTCTTT	CASSYSTGRDMNTEAFF
TRBV28	TRBJ1-6	NA	few	TGTGCCAGCAGTTTGTCTGAGGGCTATAATTCACCCCTCCACTTT	CASSLSEGYNSPLHF
TRBV19	TRBJ2-7	TRBD2	NA	TGTGCCAGTAGTAGCACTAGCGGGAGATCCTACGAGCAGTACTTC	CASSSTSGRSYEQYF